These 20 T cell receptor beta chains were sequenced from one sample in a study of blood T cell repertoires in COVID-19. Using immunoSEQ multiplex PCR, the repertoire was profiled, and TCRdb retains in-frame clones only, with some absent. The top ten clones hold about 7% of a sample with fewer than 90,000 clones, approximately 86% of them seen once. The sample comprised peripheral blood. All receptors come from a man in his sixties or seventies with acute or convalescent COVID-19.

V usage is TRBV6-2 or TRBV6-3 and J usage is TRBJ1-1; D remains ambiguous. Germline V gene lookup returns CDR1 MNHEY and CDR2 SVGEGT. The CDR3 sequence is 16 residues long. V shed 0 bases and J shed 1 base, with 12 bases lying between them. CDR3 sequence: CASSYSRATPNTEAFF. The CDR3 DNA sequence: TGTGCCAGCAGTTACTCGCGGGCTACACCGAACACTGAAGCTTTCTTT.

CDR3 coding DNA: TGTGCCAGCAGTTTACCACAGGGTACCCAAAACATTCAGTACTTC. Its translation is CASSLPQGTQNIQYF. V and J are TRBV28 and TRBJ2-4; perhaps TRBD1 as D (6 bases). The CDR3 length is 15 residues. Germline values: CDR1 MDHEN, CDR2 SYDVKM. The V gene lost 2 bases and the J gene lost 5 bases, with 13 bases spanning the gap. The whole variable domain, filled in from reference TRBV28 and TRBJ2-4, reads DVKVTQSSRYLVKRTGEKVFLECVQDMDHENMFWYRQDPGLGLRLIYFSYDVKMKEKGDIPEGYSVSREKKERFSLILESASTNQTSMYLCASSLPQGTQNIQYFGAGTRLSVL.

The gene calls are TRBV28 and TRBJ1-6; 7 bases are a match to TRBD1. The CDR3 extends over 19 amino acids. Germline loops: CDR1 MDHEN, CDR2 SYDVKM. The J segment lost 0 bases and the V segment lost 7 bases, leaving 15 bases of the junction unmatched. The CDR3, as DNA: TGTGCCAGCACTAATACCGGGACAGACGGGGACTCCTATAATTCACCCCTCCACTTT. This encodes CASTNTGTDGDSYNSPLHF.

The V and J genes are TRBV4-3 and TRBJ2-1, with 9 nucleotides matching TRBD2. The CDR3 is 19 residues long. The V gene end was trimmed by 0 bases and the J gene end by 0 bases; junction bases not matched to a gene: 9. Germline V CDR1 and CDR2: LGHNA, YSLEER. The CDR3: CASSQDRGGAVRSYNEQFF. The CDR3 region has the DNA TGCGCCAGCAGCCAAGATCGCGGGGGGGCCGTCCGCTCCTACAATGAGCAGTTCTTC.

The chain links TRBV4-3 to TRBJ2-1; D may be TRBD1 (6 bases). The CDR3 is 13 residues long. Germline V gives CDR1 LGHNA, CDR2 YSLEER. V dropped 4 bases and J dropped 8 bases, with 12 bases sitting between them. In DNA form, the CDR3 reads TGCGCCAGCAGCCGGGACACCCAGGATGAGCAGTTCTTC. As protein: CASSRDTQDEQFF.

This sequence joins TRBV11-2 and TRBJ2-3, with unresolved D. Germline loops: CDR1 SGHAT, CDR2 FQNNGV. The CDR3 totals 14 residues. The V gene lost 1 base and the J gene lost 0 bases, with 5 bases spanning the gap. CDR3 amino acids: CASSLGKSTDTQYF. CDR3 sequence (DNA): TGTGCCAGCAGCTTAGGTAAAAGCACAGATACGCAGTATTTT.

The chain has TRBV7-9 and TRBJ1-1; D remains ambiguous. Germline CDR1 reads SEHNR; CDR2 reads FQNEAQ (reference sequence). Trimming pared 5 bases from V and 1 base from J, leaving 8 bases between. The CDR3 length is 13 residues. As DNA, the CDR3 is TGTGCCAGCAGCGCCTTACAGAACACTGAAGCTTTCTTT. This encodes CASSALQNTEAFF. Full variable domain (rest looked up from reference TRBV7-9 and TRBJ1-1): DTGVSQNPRHKITKRGQNVTFRCDPISEHNRLYWYRQTLGQGPEFLTYFQNEAQLEKSRLLSDRFSAERPKGSFSTLEIQRTEQGDSAMYLCASSALQNTEAFFGQGTRLTVV.

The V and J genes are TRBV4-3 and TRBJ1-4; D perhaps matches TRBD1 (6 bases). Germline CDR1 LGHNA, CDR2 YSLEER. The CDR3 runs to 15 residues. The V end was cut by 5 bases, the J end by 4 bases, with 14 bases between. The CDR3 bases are TGCGCCAGCAGCTACGGGGACACCCTTAATGAAAAACTGTTTTTT. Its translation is CASSYGDTLNEKLFF.

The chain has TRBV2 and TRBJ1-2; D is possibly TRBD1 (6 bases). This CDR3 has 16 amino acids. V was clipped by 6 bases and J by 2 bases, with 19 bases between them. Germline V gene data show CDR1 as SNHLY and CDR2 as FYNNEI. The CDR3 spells CASSALGHLTNYGYTF. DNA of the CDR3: TGTGCCAGCAGCGCGTTGGGACACTTAACAAACTATGGCTACACCTTC.

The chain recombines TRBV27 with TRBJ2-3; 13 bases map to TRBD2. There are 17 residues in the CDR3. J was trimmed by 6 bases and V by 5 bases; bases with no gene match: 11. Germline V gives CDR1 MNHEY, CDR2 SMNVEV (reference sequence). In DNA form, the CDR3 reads TGTGCCAGCAGTCCACTAGCGGGGGGGCCCCCGCCCGATACGCAGTATTTT. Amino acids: CASSPLAGGPPPDTQYF.

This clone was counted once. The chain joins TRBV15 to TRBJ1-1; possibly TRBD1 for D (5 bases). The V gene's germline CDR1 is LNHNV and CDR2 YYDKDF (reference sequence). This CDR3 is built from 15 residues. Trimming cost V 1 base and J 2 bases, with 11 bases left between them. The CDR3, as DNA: TGTGCCACCAGCAGAGTCCGGGGGATAAACACTGAAGCTTTCTTT. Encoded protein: CATSRVRGINTEAFF.

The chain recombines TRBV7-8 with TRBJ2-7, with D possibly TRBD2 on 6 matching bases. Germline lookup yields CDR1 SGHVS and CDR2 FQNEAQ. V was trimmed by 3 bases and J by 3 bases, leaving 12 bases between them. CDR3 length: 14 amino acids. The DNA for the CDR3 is TGTGCCAGCAGCTTGGGACTGGGAGACTACGAGCAGTACTTC. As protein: CASSLGLGDYEQYF.

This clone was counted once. The CDR3 bases are TGTGCCTGGAGTGGCCCCAGCCTAGGCAATCAGCCCCAGCATTTT. As protein: CAWSGPSLGNQPQHF. The V call is TRBV30, the J call TRBJ1-5; D remains unclear. The V gene's germline CDR1 is GTSNPN and CDR2 SVGIG (reference sequence). This CDR3 has 15 residues. Trimming cost V 1 base and J 2 bases, with 12 bases left between them.

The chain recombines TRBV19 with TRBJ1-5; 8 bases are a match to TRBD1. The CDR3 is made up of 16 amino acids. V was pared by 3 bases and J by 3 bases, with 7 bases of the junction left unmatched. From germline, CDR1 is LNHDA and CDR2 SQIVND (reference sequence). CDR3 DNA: TGTGCCAGTAGTATGCTCTCAGGGGGCCTCAATCAGCCCCAGCATTTT. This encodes CASSMLSGGLNQPQHF.

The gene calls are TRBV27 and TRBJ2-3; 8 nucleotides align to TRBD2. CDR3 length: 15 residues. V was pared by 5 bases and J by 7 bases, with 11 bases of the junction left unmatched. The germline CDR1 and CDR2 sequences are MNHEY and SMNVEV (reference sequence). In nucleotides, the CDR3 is TGTGCCAGCAGTCGTTGGAGCGGGAGTATATATACGCAGTATTTT. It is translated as CASSRWSGSIYTQYF.

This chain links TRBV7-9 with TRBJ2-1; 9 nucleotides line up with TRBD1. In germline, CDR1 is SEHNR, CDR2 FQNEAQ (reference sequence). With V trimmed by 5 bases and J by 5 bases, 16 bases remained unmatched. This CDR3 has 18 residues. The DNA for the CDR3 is TGTGCCAGCAGCGAAGGGACAGGGTTAGCGCGCAGCAACAATGAGCAGTTCTTC. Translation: CASSEGTGLARSNNEQFF.

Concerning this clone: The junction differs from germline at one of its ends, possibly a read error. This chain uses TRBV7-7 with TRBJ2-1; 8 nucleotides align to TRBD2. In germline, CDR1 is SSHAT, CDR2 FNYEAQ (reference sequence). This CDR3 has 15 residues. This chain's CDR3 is CASSLGLAPTNEQFF. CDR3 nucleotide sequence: TGTGCTAGCAGCTTAGGACTAGCTCCGACGAATGAGCAGTTCTTC. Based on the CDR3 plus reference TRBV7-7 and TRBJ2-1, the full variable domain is GAGVSQSPRYKVTKRGQDVTLRCDPISSHATLYWYQQALGQGPEFLTYFNYEAQPDKSGLPSDRFSAERPEGSISTLTIQRTEQRDSAMYRCASSLGLAPTNEQFFGPGTRLTVL.

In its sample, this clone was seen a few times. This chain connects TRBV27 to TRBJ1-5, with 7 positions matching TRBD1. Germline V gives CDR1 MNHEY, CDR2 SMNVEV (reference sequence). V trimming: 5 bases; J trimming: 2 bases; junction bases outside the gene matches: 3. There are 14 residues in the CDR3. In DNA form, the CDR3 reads TGTGCCAGCAGTCTTACAGGGGGCAATCAGCCCCAGCATTTT. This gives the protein CASSLTGGNQPQHF.

The CDR3 sequence is CASRNRLMNTEAFF. The CDR3 nucleotides are TGTGCCAGCAGGAACAGGCTGATGAACACTGAAGCTTTCTTT. V usage is TRBV28 and J usage is TRBJ1-1; D is perhaps TRBD1 (5 bases). V lost 6 bases and J 0 bases, leaving 11 bases between the germline ends. There are 14 residues in the CDR3. Per germline, CDR1 MDHEN and CDR2 SYDVKM.

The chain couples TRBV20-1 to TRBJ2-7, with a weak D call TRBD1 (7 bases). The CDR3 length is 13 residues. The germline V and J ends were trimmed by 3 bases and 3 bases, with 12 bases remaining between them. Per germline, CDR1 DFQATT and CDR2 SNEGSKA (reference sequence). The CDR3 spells CSASPGGNYEQYF. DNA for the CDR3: TGCAGTGCTAGTCCAGGGGGGAACTACGAGCAGTACTTC.